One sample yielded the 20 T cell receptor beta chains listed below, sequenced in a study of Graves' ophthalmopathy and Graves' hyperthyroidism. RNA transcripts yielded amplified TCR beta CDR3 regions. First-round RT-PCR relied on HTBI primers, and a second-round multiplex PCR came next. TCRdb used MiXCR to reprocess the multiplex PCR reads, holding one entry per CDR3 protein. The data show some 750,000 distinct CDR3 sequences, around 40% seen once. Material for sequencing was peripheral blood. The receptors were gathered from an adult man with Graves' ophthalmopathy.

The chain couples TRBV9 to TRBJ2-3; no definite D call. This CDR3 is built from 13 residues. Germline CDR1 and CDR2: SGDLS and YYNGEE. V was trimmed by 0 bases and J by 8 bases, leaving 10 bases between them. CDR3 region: CASSVEDWGTQYF. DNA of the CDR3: TGTGCCAGCAGCGTAGAAGATTGGGGTACGCAGTATTTT.

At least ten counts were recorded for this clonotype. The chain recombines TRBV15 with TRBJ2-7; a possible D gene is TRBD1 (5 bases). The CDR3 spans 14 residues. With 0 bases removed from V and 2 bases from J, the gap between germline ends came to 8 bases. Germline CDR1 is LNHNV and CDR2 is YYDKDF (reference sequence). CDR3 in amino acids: CATSREPGPYEQYF. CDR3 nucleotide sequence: TGTGCCACCAGCAGAGAACCAGGGCCCTACGAGCAGTACTTC.

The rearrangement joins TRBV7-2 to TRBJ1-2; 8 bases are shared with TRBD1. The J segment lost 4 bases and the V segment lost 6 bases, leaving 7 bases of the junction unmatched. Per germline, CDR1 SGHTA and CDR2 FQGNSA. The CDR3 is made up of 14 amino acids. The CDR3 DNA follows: TGTGCCAGCAGTCCGTCGGGACAGGCCTATGGCTACACCTTC. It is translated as CASSPSGQAYGYTF.

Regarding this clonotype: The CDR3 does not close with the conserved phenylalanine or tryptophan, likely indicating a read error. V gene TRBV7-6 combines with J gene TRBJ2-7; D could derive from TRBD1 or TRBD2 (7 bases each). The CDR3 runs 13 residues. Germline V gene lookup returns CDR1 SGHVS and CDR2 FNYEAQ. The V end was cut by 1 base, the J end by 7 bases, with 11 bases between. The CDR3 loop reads CASSLGQGGEQYL. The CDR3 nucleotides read TGTGCCAGCAGCTTAGGGCAGGGGGGGGAGCAGTACCTC.

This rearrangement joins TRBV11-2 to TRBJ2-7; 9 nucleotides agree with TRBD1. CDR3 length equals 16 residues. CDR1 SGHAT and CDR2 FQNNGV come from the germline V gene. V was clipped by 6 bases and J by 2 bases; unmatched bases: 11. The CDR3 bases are TGTGCCAGCAGTTTATCTTTCGACAGGGGGACCTACGAGCAGTACTTC. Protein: CASSLSFDRGTYEQYF. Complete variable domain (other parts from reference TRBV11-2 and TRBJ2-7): EAGVAQSPRYKIIEKRQSVAFWCNPISGHATLYWYQQILGQGPKLLIQFQNNGVVDDSQLPKDRFSAERLKGVDSTLKIQPAKLEDSAVYLCASSLSFDRGTYEQYFGPGTRLTVT.

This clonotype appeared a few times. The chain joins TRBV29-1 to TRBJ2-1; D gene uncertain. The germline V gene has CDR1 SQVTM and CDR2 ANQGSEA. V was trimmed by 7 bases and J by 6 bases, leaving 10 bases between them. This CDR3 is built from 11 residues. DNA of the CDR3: TGCAGCGCACGGGTGGGCAATGAGCAGTTCTTC. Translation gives CSARVGNEQFF.

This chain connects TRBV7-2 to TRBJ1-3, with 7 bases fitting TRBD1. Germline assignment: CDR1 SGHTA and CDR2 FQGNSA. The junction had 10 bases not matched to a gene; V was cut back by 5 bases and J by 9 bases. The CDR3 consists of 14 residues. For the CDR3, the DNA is TGTGCCAGCAGCCGGGACAGCGCGTCGGTCACCATATATTTT. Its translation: CASSRDSASVTIYF.

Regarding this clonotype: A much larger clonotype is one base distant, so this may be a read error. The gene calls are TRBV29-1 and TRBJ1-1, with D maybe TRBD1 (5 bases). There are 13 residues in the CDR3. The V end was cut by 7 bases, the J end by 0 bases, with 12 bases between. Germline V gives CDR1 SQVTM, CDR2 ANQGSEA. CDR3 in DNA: TGCAGCGGGGGGTCGGGAATGAACACTGAAGCTTTCTTT. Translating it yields CSGGSGMNTEAFF. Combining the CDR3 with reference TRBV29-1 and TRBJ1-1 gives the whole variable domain SAVISQKPSRDICQRGTSLTIQCQVDSQVTMMFWYRQQPGQSLTLIATANQGSEATYESGFVIDKFPISRPNLTFSTLTVSNMSPEDSSIYLCSGGSGMNTEAFFGQGTRLTVV.

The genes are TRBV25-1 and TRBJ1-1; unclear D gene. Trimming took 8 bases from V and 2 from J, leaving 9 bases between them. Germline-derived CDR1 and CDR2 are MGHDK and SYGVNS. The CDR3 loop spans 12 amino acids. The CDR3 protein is CASAAKNTEAFF. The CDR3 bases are TGTGCCAGCGCGGCGAAAAACACTGAAGCTTTCTTT.

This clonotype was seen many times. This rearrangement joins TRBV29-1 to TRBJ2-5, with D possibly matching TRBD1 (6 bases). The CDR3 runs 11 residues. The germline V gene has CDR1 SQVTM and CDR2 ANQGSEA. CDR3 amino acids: CSGQFQETQYF. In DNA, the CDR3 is TGCAGTGGACAGTTCCAAGAGACCCAGTACTTC.

CDR3 DNA sequence: TGTGCCAGCAGCCCGGACAGGGGATGGGGTGAGACCCAGTACTTC. Translating it yields CASSPDRGWGETQYF. This sequence joins TRBV6-5 and TRBJ2-5; 9 bases match TRBD1. CDR1 is MNHEY, CDR2 SVGAGI, per germline. Losses at the gene ends were 6 bases for V and 5 bases for J; bases not matched to a gene: 10. This CDR3 is built from 15 residues.

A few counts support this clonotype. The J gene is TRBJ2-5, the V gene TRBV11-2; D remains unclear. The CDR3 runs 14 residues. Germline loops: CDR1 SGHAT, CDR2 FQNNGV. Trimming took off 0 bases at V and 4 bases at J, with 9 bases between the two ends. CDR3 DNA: TGTGCCAGCAGCTTAGACGGATCTGGAGAGACCCAGTACTTC. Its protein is CASSLDGSGETQYF.

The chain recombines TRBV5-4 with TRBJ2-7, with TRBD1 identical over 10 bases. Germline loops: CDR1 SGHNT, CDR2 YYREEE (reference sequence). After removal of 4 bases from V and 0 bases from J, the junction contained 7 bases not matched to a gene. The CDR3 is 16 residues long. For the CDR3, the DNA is TGTGCCAGCAGCGTGACAGGGGGCTTTTCCTCCTACGAGCAGTACTTC. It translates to CASSVTGGFSSYEQYF.

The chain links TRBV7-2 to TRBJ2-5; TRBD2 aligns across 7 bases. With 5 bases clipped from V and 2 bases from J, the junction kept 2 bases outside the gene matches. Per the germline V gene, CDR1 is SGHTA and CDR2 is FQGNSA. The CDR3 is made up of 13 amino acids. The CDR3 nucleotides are TGTGCCAGCAGCAATAGCGGGCAAGAGACCCAGTACTTC. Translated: CASSNSGQETQYF.

The CDR3 nucleotides read TGTGCCAGCAGCTTAGCTGGTCAGTCGAACACTGAAGCTTTCTTT. It is translated as CASSLAGQSNTEAFF. The rearrangement uses TRBV7-9 and TRBJ1-1; D is undetermined. Trimming left V 0 bases short and J 1 base short, with 9 bases between. The CDR3 has 15 residues. Germline V gene data show CDR1 as SEHNR and CDR2 as FQNEAQ (reference sequence).

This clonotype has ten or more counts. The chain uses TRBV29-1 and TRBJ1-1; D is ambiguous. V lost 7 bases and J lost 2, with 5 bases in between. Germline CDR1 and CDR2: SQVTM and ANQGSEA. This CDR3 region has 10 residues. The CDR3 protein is CSAVNTEAFF. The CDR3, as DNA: TGCAGCGCTGTCAACACTGAAGCTTTCTTT.

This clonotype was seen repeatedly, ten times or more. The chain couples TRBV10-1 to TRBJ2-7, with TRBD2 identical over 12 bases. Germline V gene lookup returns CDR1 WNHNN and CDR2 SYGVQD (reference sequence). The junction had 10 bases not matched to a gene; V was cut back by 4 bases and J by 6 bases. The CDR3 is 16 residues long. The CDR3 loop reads CASSALRLAGAGEQYF. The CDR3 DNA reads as TGCGCCAGCAGTGCCCTGCGACTAGCGGGAGCTGGCGAGCAGTACTTC.

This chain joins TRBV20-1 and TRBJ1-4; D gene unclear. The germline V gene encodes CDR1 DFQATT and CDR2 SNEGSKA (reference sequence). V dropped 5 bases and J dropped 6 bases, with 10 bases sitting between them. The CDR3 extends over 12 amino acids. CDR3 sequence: CSASSGYEKLFF. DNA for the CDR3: TGCAGTGCTTCCTCGGGGTATGAAAAACTGTTTTTT.

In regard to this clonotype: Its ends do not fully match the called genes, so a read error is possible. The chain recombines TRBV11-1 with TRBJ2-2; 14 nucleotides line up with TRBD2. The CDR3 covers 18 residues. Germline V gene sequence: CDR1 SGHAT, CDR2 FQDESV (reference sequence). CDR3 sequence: CASSHGGLAGANTGELFF. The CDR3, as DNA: TGCGCCAGCAGCCATGGGGGACTAGCGGGAGCTAACACCGGGGAGCTGTTTTTT.

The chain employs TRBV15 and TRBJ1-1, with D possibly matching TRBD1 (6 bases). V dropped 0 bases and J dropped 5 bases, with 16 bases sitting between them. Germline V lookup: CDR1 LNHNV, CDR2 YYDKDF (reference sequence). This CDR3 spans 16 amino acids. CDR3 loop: CATSRDRTGAGTEAFF. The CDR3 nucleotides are TGTGCCACCAGCAGAGATCGGACGGGGGCCGGGACTGAAGCTTTCTTT.